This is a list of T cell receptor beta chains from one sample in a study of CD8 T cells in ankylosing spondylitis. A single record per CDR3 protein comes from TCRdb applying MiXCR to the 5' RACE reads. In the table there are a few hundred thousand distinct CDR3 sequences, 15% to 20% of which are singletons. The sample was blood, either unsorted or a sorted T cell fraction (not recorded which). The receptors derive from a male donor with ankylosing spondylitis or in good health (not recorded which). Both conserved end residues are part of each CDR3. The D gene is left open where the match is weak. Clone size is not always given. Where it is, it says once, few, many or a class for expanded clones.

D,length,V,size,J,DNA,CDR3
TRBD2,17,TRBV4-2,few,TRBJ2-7,TGTGCCAGCAGCCAAGCCACCGGGACTAGCGGAACCTACGAGCAGTACTTC,CASSQATGTSGTYEQYF
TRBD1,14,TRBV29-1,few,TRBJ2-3,TGCAGCGTTGAGGGACAGGGGGCAGGAGATACGCAGTATTTT,CSVEGQGAGDTQYF
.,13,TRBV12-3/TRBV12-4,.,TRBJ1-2,TGTGCCAGCAGTTCAGGGCAGGGTCATGGCTACACCTTC,CASSSGQGHGYTF
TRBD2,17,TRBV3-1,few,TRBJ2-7,TGTGCCAGCAGCCAAGAAGTCGGGAGGGCCGTTTTCTACGAGCAGTACTTC,CASSQEVGRAVFYEQYF
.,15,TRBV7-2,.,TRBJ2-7,TGTGCCAGCAGCTTAGTGCCGGGGTCCCCCTACGAGCAGTACTTC,CASSLVPGSPYEQYF
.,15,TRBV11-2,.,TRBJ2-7,TGTGCCAGCAGCTTTGGGGCCTCGGTCGGGTACGAGCAGTACTTC,CASSFGASVGYEQYF
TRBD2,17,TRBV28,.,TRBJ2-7,TGTGCCAGCAGTTCCCCTCGTATACTAGCGGGAGTCCGAGAGCAGTACTTC,CASSSPRILAGVREQYF
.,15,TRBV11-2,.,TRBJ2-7,TGTGCCAGCAGCTCGCAGGGATCTCCCTCCTACGAGCAGTACTTC,CASSSQGSPSYEQYF
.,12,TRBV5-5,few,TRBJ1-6,TGTGCCAGCAGCTTGGGGGGTCCACCCCTCCACTTT,CASSLGGPPLHF
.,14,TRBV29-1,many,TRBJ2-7,TGCAGCGTTGAGGCTGGGGGTTATCCCTACGAGCAGTACTTC,CSVEAGGYPYEQYF
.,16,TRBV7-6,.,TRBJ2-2,TGTGCCAGCAGCCCGTTACTAATAGCGGACACCGGGGAGCTGTTTTTT,CASSPLLIADTGELFF
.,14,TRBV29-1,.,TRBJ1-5,TGCAGCGTCCCCGCTATGGGCGGCAATCAGCCCCAGCATTTT,CSVPAMGGNQPQHF
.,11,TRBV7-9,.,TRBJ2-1,TGTGCCAGCAGCGAGGGGAATGAGCAGTTCTTC,CASSEGNEQFF
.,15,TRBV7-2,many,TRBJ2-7,TGTGCCAGCAGCTTAGACCCGGGGCCGTCCTACGAGCAGTACTTC,CASSLDPGPSYEQYF
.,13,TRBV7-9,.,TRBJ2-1,TGTGCCAGCAGCTCCCTTTCGAGGTATGAGCAGTTCTTC,CASSSLSRYEQFF
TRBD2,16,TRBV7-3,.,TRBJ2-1,TGTGCCAGCAGCTCGCTGGGACTAGCGGGAGGGAATGAGCAGTTCTTC,CASSSLGLAGGNEQFF
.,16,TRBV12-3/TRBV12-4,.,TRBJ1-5,TGTGCCAGCAGTTCATATGGCGGACAGCCAAATCAGCCCCAGCATTTT,CASSSYGGQPNQPQHF
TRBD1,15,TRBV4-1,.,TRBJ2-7,TGCGCCAGCAGCCCGGACAGGGAGCCCCCCTACGAGCAGTACTTC,CASSPDREPPYEQYF
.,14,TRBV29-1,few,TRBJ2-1,TGCAGCGTTGAAGTTAGGGCACTATGGAATGAGCAGTTCTTC,CSVEVRALWNEQFF
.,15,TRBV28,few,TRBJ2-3,TGTGCCAGCAGTGTTGGGTCTGCTAGCACAGATACGCAGTATTTT,CASSVGSASTDTQYF
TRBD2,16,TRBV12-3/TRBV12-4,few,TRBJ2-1,TGTGCCAGCAGTCTCAAATTAGCGGGAAGGTACAATGAGCAGTTCTTC,CASSLKLAGRYNEQFF
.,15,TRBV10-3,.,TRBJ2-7,TGTGCCATCAGTGAGTCGAGGACACACTCCTACGAGCAGTACTTC,CAISESRTHSYEQYF
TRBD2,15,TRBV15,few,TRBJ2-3,TGTGCCACCAGCAGAGATGGCGCCGGGGGGGATACGCAGTATTTT,CATSRDGAGGDTQYF
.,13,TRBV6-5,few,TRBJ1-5,TGTGCCAGCAGTTACTCGATCAATCAGCCCCAGCATTTT,CASSYSINQPQHF
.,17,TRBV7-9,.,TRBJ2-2,TGTGCCAGCAGCTTAGCCGGCGGGACTGATTCCACCGGGGAGCTGTTTTTT,CASSLAGGTDSTGELFF
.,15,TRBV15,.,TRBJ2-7,TGTGCCACCAGCAGCCCGACGGACAGCTCCTACGAGCAGTACTTC,CATSSPTDSSYEQYF
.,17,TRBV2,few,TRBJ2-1,TGTGCCAGCAGTGAAGCGGCCCCTGTTGGTAGATACAATGAGCAGTTCTTC,CASSEAAPVGRYNEQFF
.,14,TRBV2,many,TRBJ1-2,TGTGCCAGCAGTGAGCAGGGCGAGTACCATGGCTACACCTTC,CASSEQGEYHGYTF
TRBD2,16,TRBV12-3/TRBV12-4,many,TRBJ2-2,TGTGCCAGCAGCTCCCCGCTAGCGGGGATGACCGGGGAGCTGTTTTTT,CASSSPLAGMTGELFF
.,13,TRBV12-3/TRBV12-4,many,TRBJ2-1,TGTGCCAGCCGACTTCCCGGGCGGGACGAGCAGTTCTTC,CASRLPGRDEQFF
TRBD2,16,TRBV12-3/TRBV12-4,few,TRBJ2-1,TGTGCCAGCAGTCCGCGGACTAGCGTCCGTTACAATGAGCAGTTCTTC,CASSPRTSVRYNEQFF
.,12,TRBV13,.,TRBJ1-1,TGTGCCAGCAGCCCATCGGTCACTGAAGCTTTCTTT,CASSPSVTEAFF
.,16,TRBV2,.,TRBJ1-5,TGTGCCAGCAGTGAAATGACGCTCCCTTCGAATCAGCCCCAGCATTTT,CASSEMTLPSNQPQHF
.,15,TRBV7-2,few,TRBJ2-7,TGTGCCAGCAGCTCCGCTCCTAGCGCCATCTACGAGCAGTACTTC,CASSSAPSAIYEQYF
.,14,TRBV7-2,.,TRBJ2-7,TGTGCCAGCAGCTCTAGGGACGGATCCTACGAGCAGTACTTC,CASSSRDGSYEQYF
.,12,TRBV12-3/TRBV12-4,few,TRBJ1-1,TGTGCCAGCAGTTTAGTTCCTGCAGAAGCTTTCTTT,CASSLVPAEAFF
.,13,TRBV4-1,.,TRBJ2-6,TGCGCCAGCTTGGCTTCCGGGGCCAACGTCCTGACTTTC,CASLASGANVLTF
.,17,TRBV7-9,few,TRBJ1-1,TGTGCCAGCAGCCCGCGAACGGGGGACCTACTTGGCTCTGAAGCTTTCTTT,CASSPRTGDLLGSEAFF
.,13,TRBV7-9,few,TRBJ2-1,TGTGCCAGCAGCTTTGTTCGGGGCAATGAGCAGTTCTTC,CASSFVRGNEQFF
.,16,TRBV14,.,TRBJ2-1,TGTGCCAGCAGCCACGTGAACAGCAGTGTTGGGAATGAGCAGTTCTTC,CASSHVNSSVGNEQFF
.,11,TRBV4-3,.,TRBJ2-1,TGCGCCAGCAGCCAAGGGAGTGAGCAGTTCTTC,CASSQGSEQFF
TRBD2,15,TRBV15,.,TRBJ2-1,TGTGCCACCTCTACGACTAGCGGGAGTTATAATGAGCAGTTCTTC,CATSTTSGSYNEQFF
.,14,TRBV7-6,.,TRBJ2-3,TGTGCCAGCAGCCTAGCACCGATGGCAGATACGCAGTATTTT,CASSLAPMADTQYF
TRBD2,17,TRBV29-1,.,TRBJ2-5,TGCAGCGTTGAAGATCTCTCGGTAGCGGGAGATCAAGAGACCCAGTACTTC,CSVEDLSVAGDQETQYF
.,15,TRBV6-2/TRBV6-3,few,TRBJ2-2,TGTGCCAGCAGTTACAATGGGGATCCCACCGGGGAGCTGTTTTTT,CASSYNGDPTGELFF
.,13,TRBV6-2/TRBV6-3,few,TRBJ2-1,TGTGCCAGCAGGAGACAGGCCTACAATGAGCAGTTCTTC,CASRRQAYNEQFF
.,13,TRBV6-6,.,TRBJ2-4,TGTGCCAGCAGCCTCGGGTCGGAAAACATTCAGTACTTC,CASSLGSENIQYF
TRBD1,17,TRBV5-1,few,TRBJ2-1,TGCGCCAGCAGCCCACAAAGGGACAGGGAGTTCTACAATGAGCAGTTCTTC,CASSPQRDREFYNEQFF
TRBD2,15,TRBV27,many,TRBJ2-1,TGTGCCAGCAGTCCGGGACTAGCGGGAGGGTATGAGCAGTTCTTC,CASSPGLAGGYEQFF
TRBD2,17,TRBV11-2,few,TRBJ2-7,TGTGCCAGCAGCTTAGTTGGGCTAGCGGGAGGGCGGGACGAGCAGTACTTC,CASSLVGLAGGRDEQYF
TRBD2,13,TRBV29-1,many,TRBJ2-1,TGCAGCGTTGCCTGGGGGGGTGGAAATGAGCAGTTCTTC,CSVAWGGGNEQFF
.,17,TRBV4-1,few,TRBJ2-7,TGCGCCAGCAGCCAAGAAAATAGGGGACAAGCCCTCTACGAGCAGTACTTC,CASSQENRGQALYEQYF
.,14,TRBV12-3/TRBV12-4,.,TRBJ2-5,TGTGCCAGCAGTTTATCCGACGTGCAAGAGACCCAGTACTTC,CASSLSDVQETQYF
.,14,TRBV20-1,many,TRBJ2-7,TGCAGTGCTAGAGGGACTGTCGATCCCTACGAGCAGTACTTC,CSARGTVDPYEQYF
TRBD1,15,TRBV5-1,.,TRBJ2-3,TGCGCCAGCAGGGCTAACAGGGGTGTCGCAGATACGCAGTATTTT,CASRANRGVADTQYF